The present entry profiles one TCR beta chain with its context. What it recognizes is unknown. Researchers isolated at least 6 million PBMCs per sample. The data stem from a study of blood T cells in healthy people across ages. The study's findings and limits: While age rose, TCR beta diversity per million T cells dropped in a roughly linear way.

It was with a sample-barcoded 5' primer and a J-beta primer mix that a second PCR of roughly 6 to 12 cycles was run. Sequencing of every sample gave 2.5 million or more CDR3-containing paired-end reads. Via MiXCR, TCRdb re-called the 5' RACE reads, giving one row per CDR3 protein. The sample records about 1.6 million distinct CDR3 sequences, roughly 30% being singletons. Trimming pared 5 bases from V and 7 bases from J, leaving 14 bases between. Germline loops: CDR1 MDHEN, CDR2 SYDVKM. The CDR3 is made up of 13 amino acids. The receptor comes from a woman aged 25 to 39 in good health. Sequencing input: blood. The V and J genes are TRBV28 and TRBJ1-2; the D is unclear. The CDR3 protein is CASSPRINSGYTF. In nucleotides, the CDR3 is TGTGCCAGCAGTCCTCGAATTAACAGTGGCTACACCTTC.